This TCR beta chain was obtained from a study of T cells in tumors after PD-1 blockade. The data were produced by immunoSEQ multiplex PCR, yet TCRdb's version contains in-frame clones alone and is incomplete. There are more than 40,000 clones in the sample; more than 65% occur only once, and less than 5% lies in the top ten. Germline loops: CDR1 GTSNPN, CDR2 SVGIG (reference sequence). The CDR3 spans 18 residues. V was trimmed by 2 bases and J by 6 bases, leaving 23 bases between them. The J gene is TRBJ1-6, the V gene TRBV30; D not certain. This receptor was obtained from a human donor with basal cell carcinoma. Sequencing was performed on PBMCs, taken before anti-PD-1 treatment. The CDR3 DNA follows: TGTGCCTGGAGTTCTACTCGGACTGCTCGGTCGGGTAATTCACCCCTCCACTTT. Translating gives CAWSSTRTARSGNSPLHF. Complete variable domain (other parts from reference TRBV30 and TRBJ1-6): SQTIHQWPATLVQPVGSPLSLECTVEGTSNPNLYWYRQAAGRGLQLLFYSVGIGQISSEVPQNLSASRPQDRQFILSSKKLLLSDSGFYLCAWSSTRTARSGNSPLHFGNGTRLTVT.